The entry below gives a single T cell receptor beta chain sequence along with its context. These data belong to a study of blood T cell repertoires in COVID-19. Turning to the study itself: Italy, Spain and the United States were the sources of the convalescent and acute COVID-19 samples.

The CDR3 covers 16 residues. The ends lost 1 base at V and 7 bases at J; junction bases unmatched: 8. Germline V gene data show CDR1 as SGHTA and CDR2 as FQGNSA. Profiled with immunoSEQ multiplex PCR; TCRdb holds only in-frame clones, not every one. The table includes approximately 98,000 clones, around 80% detected once. The rearrangement links TRBV7-2 to TRBJ2-2, with 8 nucleotides matching TRBD2. The sequence derives from a man older than 75 with acute or convalescent COVID-19. Sequenced input: peripheral blood. The CDR3 DNA is TGTGCCAGCAGCTTAGTTCCAGCGGGGGAAGGCGGGGAGCTGTTTTTT. Translated: CASSLVPAGEGGELFF. The full variable domain, with the rest looked up from reference TRBV7-2 and TRBJ2-2, is GAGVSQSPSNKVTEKGKDVELRCDPISGHTALYWYRQSLGQGLEFLIYFQGNSAPDKSGLPSDRFSAERTGGSVSTLTIQRTQQEDSAVYLCASSLVPAGEGGELFFGEGSRLTVL.